What follows is one T cell receptor (beta chain) and its context. No antigen is known for it. The reads were generated on an Illumina HiSeq 2000. TCR beta cDNA libraries were made by 5'RACE template switching that added a universal primer site and unique molecular identifiers. cDNA synthesis was primed from the TCR beta constant segment and was followed by two successive PCR amplification steps. Concerning the study's data processing: MIGEC handled demultiplexing of the reads and grouping by UMI, while MiTCR was used to assemble and quantify clonotypes. To exclude erroneous sequences, any TCR cDNA sequence not supported by at least two reads was discarded. The tcR package was used for downstream repertoire analysis, and clonotypes were matched between fractions using CDR3 nucleotide sequence together with V segment. VDJmatch was used to annotate antigen specificity against VDJdb, with one amino acid substitution in CDR3 permitted. After TCRdb reprocessed the reads, each CDR3 protein sequence was kept as one row, without DNA. For this entry, the V and J calls and clone size follow TCRdb and not the study's own pipeline. The data table for this sample lists 200,000 to 300,000 distinct CDR3 sequences. The ten largest clones represent around 0.37% of the sample.

HCMV-specific IgG was detected in serum with a commercial ELISA kit to determine HCMV serostatus. Ficoll density gradient centrifugation was used to isolate peripheral blood mononuclear cells from blood. These data come from a study of T cells expressing NK-cell markers (dated by TCRdb to 2018 to 2020). Notes on the research overall: Roughly 8 donors provided sorted CD3+CD56+NKG2C+, CD3+CD56+NKG2C- and CD3+CD56-NKG2C+ T-cell subsets, whose TCR beta-chain repertoires were profiled. Of the eight sequenced donors, seven were found to be HCMV-seropositive and one was found to be HCMV-seronegative. All eight donors whose samples were sequenced were randomly selected healthy volunteers, three of them men and five women. Libraries were sequenced as 2 x 150 bp reads on Illumina HiSeq 2000/2500, MiSeq or NextSeq. The research as a whole found: Those dominant clonotypes were again the most abundant among CD3+CD56-NKG2C+ cells in several donors, at roughly 28.3-60.1%. In roughly six donors, the dominant CD3+CD56+NKG2C+ clonotypes were among the top 10 CD8+ clonotypes and accounted for about 1.0-7.5% of CD8+ T cells. Whether the expanded NKG2C-expressing T cell clones were specific for HCMV antigens was left unclear.

The sequenced sample consisted of blood T cells: a sorted CD56 or NKG2C T cell subset, CD4+ or CD8+ T cells, or bulk PBMC T cells (not recorded which). The clonotype originates from a man between 18 and 35 years old in good health. Donor details come from another sample of the same person, matched by shared clones.

The CDR3 here reads CAISEVVLFDLHF. The V and J segments used are TRBV10-3 and TRBJ1-6. The CDR3 runs 13 residues from the cysteine to the phenylalanine. No DNA sequence is on record. CDR1 and CDR2 were assigned from the germline V gene as ENHRY and SYGVKD.